A selection of T cell receptor beta chains follows, all from one sample in a study of T cell responses to AZD1222 COVID-19 vaccine. Sequenced by immunoSEQ multiplex PCR; TCRdb stores in-frame clones only, minus some. The sample has over 120,000 clones, approximately 86% seen once. The starting material was peripheral blood, obtained 28 days after the second AZD1222 dose. These receptors were taken from an adult who received the AZD1222 COVID-19 vaccine. The CDR3 runs from the conserved cysteine through the conserved F or W. D genes are given only for firm matches. The listing skips clone size in some rows; elsewhere it reads once, few, many or a size class.

d_call | j_call | clone_size | cdr3_length | v_call | cdr3_nt | cdr3_aa
TRBD2 | TRBJ2-1 | NA | 13 | TRBV30 | TGTGCCTGGAATAGCGGGAGTGGCAATGAGCAGTTCTTC | CAWNSGSGNEQFF
NA | TRBJ1-1 | NA | 14 | TRBV18 | TGTGCCAGCTCACGTGCCCTCCAGAACACTGAAGCTTTCTTT | CASSRALQNTEAFF
NA | TRBJ1-5 | NA | 12 | TRBV6-1 | TGTGCCAGCAGTGACGGGGGCCAGCCCCAGCATTTT | CASSDGGQPQHF
TRBD1 | TRBJ1-2 | once | 16 | TRBV7-9 | TGTGCCAGCAGCACTGCCGGGACAGCGTTTAACTATGGCTACACCTTC | CASSTAGTAFNYGYTF
TRBD1 | TRBJ1-6 | NA | 14 | TRBV5-1 | TGCGCCAGCAGCTCGGGACAGGGGCCCTCACCCCTCCACTTT | CASSSGQGPSPLHF
NA | TRBJ1-2 | once | 14 | TRBV14 | TGTGCCAGCAGCCAAGATTCATGGGCAGGGGCATACACCTTC | CASSQDSWAGAYTF
NA | TRBJ2-7 | NA | 14 | TRBV7-9 | TGTGCCAGCAGCTTAGCAGGGGGGACCTACGAGCAGTACTTC | CASSLAGGTYEQYF
NA | TRBJ2-3 | NA | 15 | TRBV5-1 | TGCGCCAGCAGCTTGGCCCGGGGGAGCACAGATACGCAGTATTTT | CASSLARGSTDTQYF
NA | TRBJ1-1 | NA | 13 | TRBV29-1 | TGCAGCGTTGAGCCAGGGATGGTTACTGAAGCTTTCTTT | CSVEPGMVTEAFF
NA | TRBJ1-2 | NA | 14 | TRBV6-6 | TGTGCCAGCAGTCCCTCACAGGGAGGCTATGGCTACACCTTC | CASSPSQGGYGYTF
NA | TRBJ1-1 | NA | 13 | TRBV6-5 | TGTGCCAGCCTCCTCCCGGGGGGCACTGAAGCTTTCTTT | CASLLPGGTEAFF
NA | TRBJ1-4 | NA | 14 | TRBV6-1 | TGTGCCAGCAGTGACCCCGGCCGGCCGGGGTTGGTGTTTTTT | CASSDPGRPGLVFF
TRBD2 | TRBJ2-2 | NA | 16 | TRBV7-9 | TGTGCCAGCAGCTCACGAGGGACTAAAAACACCGGGGAGCTGTTTTTT | CASSSRGTKNTGELFF
NA | TRBJ1-1 | once | 14 | TRBV5-6 | TGTGCCAGCAGCTTAACGGACCTAAACACTGAAGCTTTCTTT | CASSLTDLNTEAFF
TRBD1 | TRBJ1-1 | NA | 15 | TRBV5-1 | TGCGCCAGCCGTAACACCGGGACAGGATACACTGAAGCTTTCTTT | CASRNTGTGYTEAFF
NA | TRBJ1-5 | NA | 19 | TRBV19 | TGTGCCAGTAGCACTCCTCCGGGACGGGTCTCTTATAGCAATCAGCCCCAGCATTTT | CASSTPPGRVSYSNQPQHF
NA | TRBJ1-2 | NA | 14 | TRBV7-9 | TGTGCCAGCAGCTTAGCAACGCTCCCCCATGGCTACACCTTC | CASSLATLPHGYTF
NA | TRBJ2-7 | NA | 12 | TRBV27 | TGTGCCAGCAGTTTCGACGGCTACGAGCAGTACTTC | CASSFDGYEQYF
NA | TRBJ2-3 | NA | 13 | TRBV5-4 | TGTGCCAGCAGCTTGGAGGGGTTAGATACGCAGTATTTT | CASSLEGLDTQYF
NA | TRBJ1-1 | NA | 13 | TRBV6-5 | TGTGCCAGCAGTTACGTGGGGACCACTGAAGCTTTCTTT | CASSYVGTTEAFF
NA | TRBJ1-2 | NA | 13 | TRBV19 | TGTGCCACTCAATATGGAGCAAACTATGGCTACACCTTC | CATQYGANYGYTF
NA | TRBJ1-5 | NA | 13 | TRBV15 | TGTGCCACCAGCAGATTCTCTACGTGGCCCCAGCATTTT | CATSRFSTWPQHF
TRBD1 | TRBJ1-4 | NA | 15 | TRBV19 | TGTGCCACCCTTCCGCGGGAAGGGGGCCATGAAAAACTGTTTTTT | CATLPREGGHEKLFF
TRBD1 | TRBJ2-1 | NA | 18 | TRBV18 | TGTGCCAGCTCACCACCGAAAGGACAGGCCTCCATTCTAAATGAGCAGTTCTTC | CASSPPKGQASILNEQFF
NA | TRBJ1-4 | NA | 15 | TRBV2 | TGTGCCAGCAGTGATTGGGACAAGGCTAATGAAAAACTGTTTTTT | CASSDWDKANEKLFF
NA | TRBJ2-7 | NA | 13 | TRBV15 | TGTGCCACCAGCAGAGCACGGTCCTACGAGCAGTACTTC | CATSRARSYEQYF
NA | TRBJ2-2 | NA | 15 | TRBV9 | TGTGCCAGCAGCGTAGAAACTGGGGGGACCGGGGAGCTGTTTTTT | CASSVETGGTGELFF
TRBD1 | TRBJ2-7 | NA | 13 | TRBV7-2 | TGTGCCAGCAGCCCGCGAGGGACAGACGAGCAGTACTTC | CASSPRGTDEQYF
TRBD2 | TRBJ2-5 | NA | 16 | TRBV5-4 | TGTGCCAGCAGCTTTAAAACTAGCGGGAGTTCCGAGACCCAGTACTTC | CASSFKTSGSSETQYF
NA | TRBJ1-5 | NA | 14 | TRBV6-5 | TGTGCCAGCAGTCCACAACCCACAAGTCAGCCCCAGCATTTT | CASSPQPTSQPQHF
NA | TRBJ1-5 | NA | 14 | TRBV15 | TGTGCCACCAGCCGGACGGGGAGCAATCAGCCCCAGCATTTT | CATSRTGSNQPQHF
NA | TRBJ1-5 | NA | 15 | TRBV14 | TGTGCCAGCAGCCAAGAGTTCGCATCAGGCCAGCCCCAGCATTTT | CASSQEFASGQPQHF
NA | TRBJ2-4 | NA | 12 | TRBV16 | TGTGCCAGCAGCCAGACGAGAAACATTCAGTACTTC | CASSQTRNIQYF
NA | TRBJ1-1 | NA | 12 | TRBV5-1 | TGCGCCAGCAGCTATGGACAGCTGGGAGCTTTCTTT | CASSYGQLGAFF
NA | TRBJ2-1 | NA | 17 | TRBV13 | TGTGCCAGCAGCTTAGTGCACAGGGAGTACGTCTACAATGAGCAGTTCTTC | CASSLVHREYVYNEQFF
NA | TRBJ2-3 | NA | 12 | TRBV12-3/TRBV12-4 | TGTGCCAGCAGTGAGGACGGGGTTACGCAGTATTTT | CASSEDGVTQYF
NA | TRBJ2-5 | once | 14 | TRBV19 | TGTGCCAGTAGTATGGCACGGGGCCAAGAGACCCAGTACTTC | CASSMARGQETQYF
TRBD2 | TRBJ2-3 | NA | 15 | TRBV3-1/TRBV3-2 | TGTGCCAGCAGCCCGGGAGGCCTTGGGACAGATACGCAGTATTTT | CASSPGGLGTDTQYF
TRBD2 | TRBJ2-3 | NA | 17 | TRBV11-2 | TGTGCCAGCAGCTTAAGCGCTAGCGGAACTAACACAGATACGCAGTATTTT | CASSLSASGTNTDTQYF
TRBD2 | TRBJ2-1 | NA | 14 | TRBV7-2 | TGTGCCAGCAGCTTACGGGACTACTACAATGAGCAGTTCTTC | CASSLRDYYNEQFF
NA | TRBJ2-2 | NA | 13 | TRBV30 | TGTGCCTGGAGTGTTGTCAGCCCTGGGGAGCTGTTTTTT | CAWSVVSPGELFF
NA | TRBJ2-5 | NA | 12 | TRBV29-1 | TGCAGCGGGGATGGAGGGTCGGAGACCCAGTACTTC | CSGDGGSETQYF
NA | TRBJ2-1 | NA | 13 | TRBV9 | TGTGCCAGCAGCGTAGTGGCCGCCAATGAGCAGTTCTTC | CASSVVAANEQFF
NA | TRBJ1-2 | few | 15 | TRBV3-1/TRBV3-2 | TGTGCCAGCAGCCAAGAGCTAGACGGAAGCTATGGCTACACCTTC | CASSQELDGSYGYTF
NA | TRBJ1-5 | NA | 11 | TRBV20-1 | TGCAGCGTTCGGGGAAGACAGCCCCAGCATTTT | CSVRGRQPQHF
TRBD1 | TRBJ1-1 | NA | 15 | TRBV19 | TGTGCCAGTAGTCTGGACAGGGCAGCGTACACTGAAGCTTTCTTT | CASSLDRAAYTEAFF
TRBD2 | TRBJ2-3 | NA | 16 | TRBV5-1 | TGCGCCAGCAGCTCGGGACTAGCGGGAGGCACAGATACGCAGTATTTT | CASSSGLAGGTDTQYF
TRBD2 | TRBJ2-3 | once | 15 | TRBV3-1/TRBV3-2 | TGTGCCAGCACGCCGGGACTAGGTGGCGCAGATACGCAGTATTTT | CASTPGLGGADTQYF
NA | TRBJ2-5 | NA | 10 | TRBV20-1 | TGCAGTGCTAGTTATGAGACCCAGTACTTC | CSASYETQYF
NA | TRBJ1-3 | NA | 15 | TRBV19 | TGTGCCAGTAGTATAAACGGAAACTCTGGAAACACCATATATTTT | CASSINGNSGNTIYF